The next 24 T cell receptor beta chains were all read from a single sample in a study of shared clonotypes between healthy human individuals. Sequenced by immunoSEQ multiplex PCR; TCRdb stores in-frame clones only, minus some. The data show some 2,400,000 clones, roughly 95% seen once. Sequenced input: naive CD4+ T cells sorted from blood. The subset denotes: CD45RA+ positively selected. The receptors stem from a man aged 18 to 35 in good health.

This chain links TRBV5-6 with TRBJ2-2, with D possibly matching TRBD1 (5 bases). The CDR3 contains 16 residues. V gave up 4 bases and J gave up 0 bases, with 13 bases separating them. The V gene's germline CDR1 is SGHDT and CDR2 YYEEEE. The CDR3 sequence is CASSQQTETNTGELFF. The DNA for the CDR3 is TGTGCCAGCAGCCAGCAGACAGAAACGAACACCGGGGAGCTGTTTTTT.

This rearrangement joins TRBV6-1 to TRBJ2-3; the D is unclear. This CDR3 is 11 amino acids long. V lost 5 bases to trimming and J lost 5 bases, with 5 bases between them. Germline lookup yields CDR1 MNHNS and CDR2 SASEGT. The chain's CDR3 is CASSLQDTQYF. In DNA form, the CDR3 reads TGTGCCAGCAGTCTCCAAGATACGCAGTATTTT.

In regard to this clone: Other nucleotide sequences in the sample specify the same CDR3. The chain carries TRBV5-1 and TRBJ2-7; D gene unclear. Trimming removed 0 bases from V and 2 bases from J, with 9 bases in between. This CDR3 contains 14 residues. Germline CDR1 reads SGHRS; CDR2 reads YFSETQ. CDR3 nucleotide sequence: TGCGCCAGCAGCTTGGGGGCCGGAACCTACGAGCAGTACTTC. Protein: CASSLGAGTYEQYF. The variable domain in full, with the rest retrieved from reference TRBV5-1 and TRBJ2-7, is KAGVTQTPRYLIKTRGQQVTLSCSPISGHRSVSWYQQTPGQGLQFLFEYFSETQRNKGNFPGRFSGRQFSNSRSEMNVSTLELGDSALYLCASSLGAGTYEQYFGPGTRLTVT.

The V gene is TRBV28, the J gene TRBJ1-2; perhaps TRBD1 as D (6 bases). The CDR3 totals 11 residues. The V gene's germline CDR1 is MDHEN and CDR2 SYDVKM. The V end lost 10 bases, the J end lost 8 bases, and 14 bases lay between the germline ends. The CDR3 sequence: CANRGAGGYTF. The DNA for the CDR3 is TGTGCCAACCGGGGGGCGGGCGGCTACACCTTC.

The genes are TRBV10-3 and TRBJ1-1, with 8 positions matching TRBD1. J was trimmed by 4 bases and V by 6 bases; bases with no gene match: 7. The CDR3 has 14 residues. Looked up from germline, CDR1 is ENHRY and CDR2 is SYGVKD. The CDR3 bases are TGTGCCATCAGCGGGACAGGTGGGGCCACTGAAGCTTTCTTT. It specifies CAISGTGGATEAFF.

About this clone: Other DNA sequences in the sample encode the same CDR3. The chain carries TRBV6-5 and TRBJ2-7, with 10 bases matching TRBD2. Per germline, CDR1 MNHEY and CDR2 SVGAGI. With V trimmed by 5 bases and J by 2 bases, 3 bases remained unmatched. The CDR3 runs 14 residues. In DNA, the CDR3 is TGTGCCAGCAGTCGGACTAGCGGTACCTACGAGCAGTACTTC. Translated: CASSRTSGTYEQYF.

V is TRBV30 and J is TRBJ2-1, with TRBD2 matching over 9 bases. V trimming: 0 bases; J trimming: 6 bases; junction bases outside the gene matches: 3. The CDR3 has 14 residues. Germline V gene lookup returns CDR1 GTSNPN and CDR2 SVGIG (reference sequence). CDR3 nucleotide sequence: TGTGCCTGGAGTGTACAACTAGCGGGCAATGAGCAGTTCTTC. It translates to CAWSVQLAGNEQFF.

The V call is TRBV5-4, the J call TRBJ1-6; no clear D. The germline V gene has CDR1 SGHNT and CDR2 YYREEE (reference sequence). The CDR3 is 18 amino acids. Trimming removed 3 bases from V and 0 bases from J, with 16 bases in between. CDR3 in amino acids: CASSSRASRSSYNSPLHF. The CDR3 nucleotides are TGTGCCAGCAGCTCCCGGGCCTCTCGGAGCTCCTATAATTCACCCCTCCACTTT.

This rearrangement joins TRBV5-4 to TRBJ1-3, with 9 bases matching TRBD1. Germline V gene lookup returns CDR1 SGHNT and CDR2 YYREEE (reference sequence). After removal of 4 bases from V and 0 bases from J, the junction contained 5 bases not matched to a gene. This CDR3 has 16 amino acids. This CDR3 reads CASSPGTGLSGNTIYF. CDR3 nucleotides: TGTGCCAGCAGCCCAGGGACAGGGCTCTCTGGAAACACCATATATTTT.

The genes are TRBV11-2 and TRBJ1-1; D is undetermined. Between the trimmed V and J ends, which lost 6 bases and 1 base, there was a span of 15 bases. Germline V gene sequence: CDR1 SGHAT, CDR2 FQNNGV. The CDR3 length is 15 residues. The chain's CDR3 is CASSELRGGNTEAFF. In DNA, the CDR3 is TGTGCCAGCAGTGAACTCCGGGGTGGGAACACTGAAGCTTTCTTT.

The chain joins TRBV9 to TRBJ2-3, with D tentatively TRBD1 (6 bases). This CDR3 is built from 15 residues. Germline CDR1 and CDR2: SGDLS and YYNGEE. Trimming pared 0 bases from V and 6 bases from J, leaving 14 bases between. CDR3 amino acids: CASSVAALGADTQYF. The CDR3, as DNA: TGTGCCAGCAGCGTAGCGGCGTTGGGGGCGGATACGCAGTATTTT.

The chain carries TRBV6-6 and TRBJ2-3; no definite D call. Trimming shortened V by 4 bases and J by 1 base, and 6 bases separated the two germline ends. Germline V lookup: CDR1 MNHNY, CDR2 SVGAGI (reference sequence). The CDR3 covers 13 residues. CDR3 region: CASSSQGTDTQYF. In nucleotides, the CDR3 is TGTGCCAGCAGTTCCCAGGGCACAGATACGCAGTATTTT.

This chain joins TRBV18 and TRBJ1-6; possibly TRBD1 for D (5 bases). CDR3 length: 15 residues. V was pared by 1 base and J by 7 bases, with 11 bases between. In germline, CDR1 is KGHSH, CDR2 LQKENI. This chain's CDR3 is CASSPLAGYNSPLHF. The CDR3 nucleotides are TGTGCCAGCTCACCACTGGCAGGGTACAATTCACCCCTCCACTTT.

The CDR3: CASSLLPRQPQHF. The CDR3 DNA reads as TGTGCCAGCAGTTTACTTCCCCGTCAGCCCCAGCATTTT. The gene calls are TRBV27 and TRBJ1-5; D not resolved. Looked up from germline, CDR1 is MNHEY and CDR2 is SMNVEV (reference sequence). V gave up 2 bases and J gave up 6 bases, with 8 bases separating them. This CDR3 spans 13 amino acids.

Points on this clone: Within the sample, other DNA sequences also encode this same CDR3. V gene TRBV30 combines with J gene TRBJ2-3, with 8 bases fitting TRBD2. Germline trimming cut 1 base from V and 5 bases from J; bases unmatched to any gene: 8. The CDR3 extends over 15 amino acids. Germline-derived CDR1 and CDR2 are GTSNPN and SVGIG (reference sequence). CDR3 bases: TGTGCCTGGAGTGGCCTCGCGGGAGGCGTAGATACGCAGTATTTT. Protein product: CAWSGLAGGVDTQYF.

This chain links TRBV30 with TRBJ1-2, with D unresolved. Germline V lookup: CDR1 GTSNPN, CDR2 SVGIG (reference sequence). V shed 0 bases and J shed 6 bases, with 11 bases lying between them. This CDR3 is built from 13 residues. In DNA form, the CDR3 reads TGTGCCTGGAGTGTCGGAGGAGATAATGGCTACACCTTC. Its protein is CAWSVGGDNGYTF.

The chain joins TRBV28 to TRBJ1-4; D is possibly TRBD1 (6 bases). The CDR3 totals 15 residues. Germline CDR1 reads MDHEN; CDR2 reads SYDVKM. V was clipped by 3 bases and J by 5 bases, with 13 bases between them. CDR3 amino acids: CASSFLGGPNEKLFF. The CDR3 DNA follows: TGTGCCAGCAGTTTTCTCGGGGGCCCGAATGAAAAACTGTTTTTT. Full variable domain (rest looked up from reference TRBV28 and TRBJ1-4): DVKVTQSSRYLVKRTGEKVFLECVQDMDHENMFWYRQDPGLGLRLIYFSYDVKMKEKGDIPEGYSVSREKKERFSLILESASTNQTSMYLCASSFLGGPNEKLFFGSGTQLSVL.

Here the CDR3 reads CASSQGLTGKRNSPLHF. CDR3 nucleotides: TGTGCCAGCAGCCAAGGACTGACAGGGAAAAGGAATTCACCCCTCCACTTT. The gene calls are TRBV4-2 and TRBJ1-6; 7 nucleotides align to TRBD1. Germline CDR1 reads LGHNA; CDR2 reads YNFKEQ. There are 17 residues in the CDR3. V trimming: 1 base; J trimming: 7 bases; junction bases outside the gene matches: 10.

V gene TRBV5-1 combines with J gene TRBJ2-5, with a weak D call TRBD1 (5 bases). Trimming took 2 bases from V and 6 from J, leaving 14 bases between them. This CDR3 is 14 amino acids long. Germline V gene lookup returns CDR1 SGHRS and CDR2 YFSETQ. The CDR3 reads CASSFDSRKQTQYF. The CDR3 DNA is TGCGCCAGCAGCTTCGACAGTCGCAAGCAGACCCAGTACTTC.

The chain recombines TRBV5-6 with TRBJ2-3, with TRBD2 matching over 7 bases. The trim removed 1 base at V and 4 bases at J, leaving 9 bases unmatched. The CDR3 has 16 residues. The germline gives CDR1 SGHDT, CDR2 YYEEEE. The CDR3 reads CASSLRPGGQADTQYF. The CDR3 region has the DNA TGTGCCAGCAGCTTGAGGCCGGGAGGCCAAGCAGATACGCAGTATTTT.

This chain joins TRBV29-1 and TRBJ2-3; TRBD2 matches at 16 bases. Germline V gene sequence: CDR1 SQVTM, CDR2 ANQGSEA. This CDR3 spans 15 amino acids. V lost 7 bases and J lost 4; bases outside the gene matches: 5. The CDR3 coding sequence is TGCAGCGGGGGACTAGCGGGAGGGCCCGCAGATACGCAGTATTTT. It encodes CSGGLAGGPADTQYF.

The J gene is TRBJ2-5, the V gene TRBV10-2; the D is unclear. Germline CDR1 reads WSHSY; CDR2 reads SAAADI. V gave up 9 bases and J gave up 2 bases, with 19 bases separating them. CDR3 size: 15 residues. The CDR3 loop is CASRSLGMIQETQYF. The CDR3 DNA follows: TGCGCCAGTAGAAGCCTAGGTATGATTCAAGAGACCCAGTACTTC.

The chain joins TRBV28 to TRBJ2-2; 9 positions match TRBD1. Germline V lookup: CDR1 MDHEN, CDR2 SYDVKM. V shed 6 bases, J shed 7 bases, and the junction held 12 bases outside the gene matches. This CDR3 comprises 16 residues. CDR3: CASSPQRTGVDGELFF. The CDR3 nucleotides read TGTGCCAGCAGCCCCCAAAGGACAGGGGTCGACGGGGAGCTGTTTTTT.

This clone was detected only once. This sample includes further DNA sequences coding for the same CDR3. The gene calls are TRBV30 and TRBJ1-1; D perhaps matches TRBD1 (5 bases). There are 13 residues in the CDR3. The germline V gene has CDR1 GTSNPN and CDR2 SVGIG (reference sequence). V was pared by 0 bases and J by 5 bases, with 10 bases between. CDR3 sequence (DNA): TGTGCCTGGAGTGTACCGGGGGGTACTGAAGCTTTCTTT. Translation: CAWSVPGGTEAFF.